These T cell receptor beta chains were read from a single sample in a study of shared clonotypes between healthy human individuals. Clones were sequenced by immunoSEQ multiplex PCR, and TCRdb holds only the in-frame ones, with some missing. The table includes approximately 940,000 clones, less than 85% detected once. The sample was memory CD4+ T cells sorted from blood. The receptor source for this set is a man between 18 and 29 years old in good health. CDR3s include the opening cysteine and the closing phenylalanine or tryptophan. The D gene is left open where the match is weak. Expanded clones get a size class; other rows say once, few or many, or leave the size out.

J	D	size	V	DNA	CDR3
TRBJ2-5	-	-	TRBV1	TGCACCAGCAGCCAGATCGTAGGACAGAACAAAGAGACCCAGTACTTC	CTSSQIVGQNKETQYF
TRBJ2-7	-	-	TRBV6-6	TGTGCCACTCATGAGCGGGCCAGCTCCTGCGAGCAGTACTTC	CATHERASSCEQYF
TRBJ1-6	TRBD1	few	TRBV30	TGTGCCTGGAGTGCAGGGGACAGGGGAGATTCACCCCTCCACTTT	CAWSAGDRGDSPLHF
TRBJ2-7	TRBD2	-	TRBV5-1	TGCGCCAGCAGCCTAGCGGGAGGCGGCTACGAGCAGTACTTC	CASSLAGGGYEQYF
TRBJ2-3	-	few	TRBV9	TGTGCCAGCAGCGCGACCTCACTCACAGATACGCAGTATTTT	CASSATSLTDTQYF
TRBJ2-5	TRBD1	-	TRBV7-6	TGTGCCAGCAGCGGGACAGGGTTCGGGACCCAGTACTTC	CASSGTGFGTQYF
TRBJ2-5	-	-	TRBV6-4	TGTGCCAGCAGCCTGACAGGTTGGCAAGAGACCCAGTACTTC	CASSLTGWQETQYF
TRBJ2-3	-	-	TRBV9	TGTGCCAGCAGCCCCCGGGGGTTCCTCACAGATACGCAGTATTTT	CASSPRGFLTDTQYF
TRBJ2-1	TRBD2	-	TRBV9	TGTGCCAGCAGCGTAGCGGGAGGGCGCCACAATGAGCAGTTCTTC	CASSVAGGRHNEQFF
TRBJ2-5	-	-	TRBV7-9	TGTGCCAGCAGCAGCCCCTGGACAGATCAAGAGACCCAGTACTTC	CASSSPWTDQETQYF
TRBJ1-1	TRBD1	-	TRBV27	TGTGCCAGCAGTTCTGGACAGGGAAGCACTGAAGCTTTCTTT	CASSSGQGSTEAFF
TRBJ1-1	TRBD1	-	TRBV7-8	TGTGCCAGCAGCTCGCGGGACAGCCTAATGAACACTGAAGCTTTCTTT	CASSSRDSLMNTEAFF
TRBJ2-7	-	-	TRBV6-1	TGTGCCAGCAGTGAAGAGTACGAGCAGTACTTC	CASSEEYEQYF
TRBJ1-1	TRBD1	-	TRBV11-2	TGTGCCAGCAGCTTAGGGACAGGCCTGAACACTGAAGCTTTCTTT	CASSLGTGLNTEAFF
TRBJ2-6	-	once	TRBV4-1	TGCGCCAGCAGCCAAGAGGCCCGAGGGTTCTCTGGGGCCAACGTCCTGACTTTC	CASSQEARGFSGANVLTF
TRBJ1-2	TRBD1	-	TRBV7-9	TGTGCCAGCAGCCCAGGACAGGGGGAGAGCGGCTACACCTTC	CASSPGQGESGYTF
TRBJ1-1	-	-	TRBV25-1	TGTGCCAGCAGTGAAAATGGTTTCACTGAAGCTTTCTTT	CASSENGFTEAFF
TRBJ2-2	-	few	TRBV2	TGTGCCAGCGGCCGAGGGGAGCTGTTTTTT	CASGRGELFF
TRBJ2-7	TRBD1	-	TRBV9	TGTGCCAGCAGCGTAGATCCAGGGGGCTACGAGCAGTACTTC	CASSVDPGGYEQYF
TRBJ2-5	TRBD2	-	TRBV7-9	TGTGCCAGCAGCTCTAGCGGGAAAAAGGAGACCCAGTACTTC	CASSSSGKKETQYF
TRBJ2-3	TRBD2	-	TRBV4-2	TGTGCCAGCAGCCAAGATGGGGGACTAGCGGTTAGCACAGATACGCAGTATTTT	CASSQDGGLAVSTDTQYF
TRBJ2-3	-	few	TRBV5-1	TGCGCCAGCAGCTTGACTAGCACAGATACGCAGTATTTT	CASSLTSTDTQYF
TRBJ2-7	TRBD1	-	TRBV27	TGTGCCAGCAGTTTCCGGGACAGGGGCATCTACGAGCAGTACTTC	CASSFRDRGIYEQYF
TRBJ2-2	-	once	TRBV9	TGTGCCAGCAGCGTAGCTAAGGGGGGCCGGGAGGCGGACACCGGGGAGCTGTTTTTT	CASSVAKGGREADTGELFF
TRBJ2-7	-	-	TRBV5-4	TGTGCCAGCAGCACCGGGACAAGGGCCCCTACCTACGAGCAGTACTTC	CASSTGTRAPTYEQYF
TRBJ1-4	-	many	TRBV5-4	TGTGCCAGCAATCGGGACGGGAGTGAAAAACTGTTTTTT	CASNRDGSEKLFF
TRBJ2-3	TRBD1	-	TRBV6-5	TGTGCCAGCAGTCACCGGGACAGGGGGACAGATACGCAGTATTTT	CASSHRDRGTDTQYF
TRBJ2-7	TRBD2	few	TRBV2	TGTGCCAGCACTCGGGCTAGCGGGAACTACGAGCAGTACTTC	CASTRASGNYEQYF
TRBJ1-2	-	-	TRBV28	TGTGCCAGCAGTTTGGGAATTACTTTAGATGGCTACACCTTC	CASSLGITLDGYTF
TRBJ1-4	-	-	TRBV6-6	TGTGCCAGCACCCCCCGGGACAACTATAATGAAAAACTGTTTTTT	CASTPRDNYNEKLFF
TRBJ2-3	-	-	TRBV19	TGTGCCAGTAGTATAGATGGAGGGGTCACAGATACGCAGTATTTT	CASSIDGGVTDTQYF
TRBJ2-7	-	-	TRBV5-4	TGTGCCAGCAGCTTTGATTCAGGCTACGAGCAGTACTTC	CASSFDSGYEQYF
TRBJ2-3	-	-	TRBV2	TGTGCCAGCAGTTTCGACAGGCCTCCGCAGTATTTT	CASSFDRPPQYF
TRBJ1-6	TRBD1	few	TRBV30	TGTGCCGCCCAAACCGGGACAGGGGACTCACCCCTCCACTTT	CAAQTGTGDSPLHF
TRBJ1-6	TRBD1	-	TRBV2	TGTGCCAGCAGCGCTGACAGGGGGGAGAATTCACCCCTCCACTTT	CASSADRGENSPLHF
TRBJ2-7	TRBD1	-	TRBV30	TGTGCCTGGAGTCAAGACGGACAGGTCTCCTTC	CAWSQDGQVSF
TRBJ1-4	-	once	TRBV7-9	TGTGCCAGCAGCTCCAGGGCAACTAATGAAAAACTGTTTTTT	CASSSRATNEKLFF
TRBJ2-1	TRBD2	few	TRBV11-2	TGTGCCAGCAGCTTAGCCCGGGGGAGCGGGGCCTACAATGAGCAGTTCTTC	CASSLARGSGAYNEQFF
TRBJ1-5	-	-	TRBV19	TGTGCCAGTACCCTAGGGGCTGGCAATCAGCCCCAGCATTTT	CASTLGAGNQPQHF
TRBJ1-2	-	-	TRBV30	TGTGCCTGGAGTCCCCCCCCGGGCTATGGCTACACCTTC	CAWSPPPGYGYTF
TRBJ2-7	-	-	TRBV10-3	TGTGCCATCAAGGCGGGCGGGTCCTACGAGCAGTACTTC	CAIKAGGSYEQYF
TRBJ2-7	TRBD1	-	TRBV2	TGTGCCAGCAGGGGGGACAGGGGAACCTACGAGCAGTACTTC	CASRGDRGTYEQYF
TRBJ2-3	-	-	TRBV28	TGTGCCAGCAGTTTCGAGCTCCTCACAGATACGCAGTATTTT	CASSFELLTDTQYF
TRBJ2-7	-	-	TRBV6-1	TGTGCCAGCAGTGGCTCAAGTTGGGGTCTCTACGAGCAGTACTTC	CASSGSSWGLYEQYF
TRBJ2-5	-	-	TRBV9	TGTGCCAGCAGCGTCGCAGTGTACCAAGAGACCCAGTACTTC	CASSVAVYQETQYF
TRBJ1-5	-	-	TRBV11-2	TGTGCCAGCAGCTCCGGTCGGGGGCTTCATCAGCCCCAGCATTTT	CASSSGRGLHQPQHF